This is a list of T cell receptor beta chains from one sample in a study of blood T cell repertoires in COVID-19. The protocol was immunoSEQ multiplex PCR, while the TCRdb copy is restricted to in-frame clones and leaves out a portion. The profile shows 110,000 to 150,000 clones, roughly 89% of them singletons. Sequencing was carried out using peripheral blood. The receptors here all came from a man aged 55 to 70 with active or convalescent COVID-19. The CDR3 runs from the conserved cysteine through the conserved F or W. The D gene is left open where the match is weak. Only some rows state a clone size, as once, few, many or a class for expanded clones.

J,D,V,size,CDR3,DNA
TRBJ1-1,TRBD1,TRBV6-2/TRBV6-3,once,CASSADRPRDTEAFF,TGTGCCAGCAGTGCGGACAGGCCCAGAGATACTGAAGCTTTCTTT
TRBJ1-2,TRBD1,TRBV24-1,few,CATSDPGQGDDGYTF,TGTGCCACCAGTGATCCGGGACAGGGGGACGATGGCTACACCTTC
TRBJ1-6,TRBD1,TRBV19,.,CASSTQTGNSPLHF,TGTGCCAGTAGTACCCAGACAGGGAATTCACCCCTCCACTTT
TRBJ1-2,TRBD1,TRBV27,few,CASSQRTGQGAGGYTF,TGTGCCAGCAGCCAACGGACCGGACAGGGGGCTGGGGGCTACACCTTC
TRBJ2-7,TRBD2,TRBV10-3,.,CATQFWVAGKSYEQYF,TGTGCCACCCAATTCTGGGTAGCGGGGAAATCCTACGAGCAGTACTTC
TRBJ1-3,.,TRBV4-2,few,CASSPMGATDTIYF,TGTGCCAGCAGCCCTATGGGGGCTACCGACACCATATATTTT
TRBJ1-1,.,TRBV7-9,.,CASSLGGRGGNTEAFF,TGTGCCAGCAGCTTAGGGGGCCGAGGGGGGAACACTGAAGCTTTCTTT
TRBJ2-1,TRBD2,TRBV28,.,CASSLAGGAHNEQFF,TGTGCCAGCAGCCTAGCGGGGGGGGCCCACAATGAGCAGTTCTTC
TRBJ2-2,.,TRBV28,.,CASNGLASTGELFF,TGTGCCAGCAACGGTCTAGCTAGCACCGGGGAGCTGTTTTTT
TRBJ2-7,.,TRBV5-5,.,CASGHGGPTLSYEQYF,TGTGCCAGCGGCCACGGGGGACCAACATTGTCCTACGAGCAGTACTTC
TRBJ1-5,TRBD1,TRBV29-1,few,CSAGDSYQQPQHF,TGCAGCGCCGGGGACAGCTATCAGCAGCCCCAGCATTTT
TRBJ2-3,.,TRBV28,.,CASSLSGTYSTDTQYF,TGTGCCAGCAGTTTGAGCGGGACATATAGCACAGATACGCAGTATTTT
TRBJ2-5,TRBD2,TRBV7-2,.,CASSSQLTSRETQYF,TGTGCCAGCAGCTCCCAACTGACTAGCCGGGAGACCCAGTACTTC
TRBJ2-1,.,TRBV18,.,CASSSGDEQFF,TGTGCCAGCTCGTCAGGGGATGAGCAGTTCTTC
TRBJ2-5,TRBD1,TRBV5-1,.,CASSLQPGTGGAETQYF,TGCGCCAGCAGCCTCCAACCCGGGACAGGGGGCGCGGAGACCCAGTACTTC
TRBJ2-1,TRBD2,TRBV27,few,CASRVIGLAVLFF,TGTGCCAGCAGGGTAATAGGACTAGCGGTATTGTTCTTC
TRBJ1-6,.,TRBV7-2,.,CASSLVWAGSASPLHF,TGTGCCAGCAGCTTAGTTTGGGCCGGCAGTGCTTCACCCCTCCACTTT
TRBJ1-5,.,TRBV29-1,.,CSVGEDQPQHF,TGCAGCGTTGGGGAGGATCAGCCCCAGCATTTT
TRBJ1-2,TRBD1,TRBV7-9,.,CASSFAQGNGYTF,TGTGCCAGCAGCTTTGCACAGGGGAATGGCTACACCTTC
TRBJ1-2,TRBD1,TRBV6-1,.,CASSEGAGGYGYTF,TGTGCCAGCAGTGAAGGCGCAGGGGGCTATGGCTACACCTTC
TRBJ1-1,.,TRBV2,.,CASTEGGQNAYLTEAFF,TGTGCCAGCACGGAAGGGGGACAAAATGCCTACCTCACTGAAGCTTTCTTT
TRBJ1-4,.,TRBV29-1,.,CSVDRTGNEKLFF,TGCAGCGTTGATCGTACAGGGAATGAAAAACTGTTTTTT
TRBJ2-5,.,TRBV6-1,.,CASSETRGFQETQYF,TGTGCCAGCAGTGAAACGCGAGGCTTCCAAGAGACCCAGTACTTC
TRBJ2-7,.,TRBV5-8,once,CASSPWTDEQYF,TGTGCCAGCAGCCCTTGGACAGACGAGCAGTACTTC
TRBJ1-5,.,TRBV30,.,CAWSTTGNQPQHF,TGTGCCTGGAGTACGACAGGCAATCAGCCCCAGCATTTT
TRBJ1-2,.,TRBV5-8,.,CASSLKLPPSLPMVGYTF,TGTGCCAGCAGCTTAAAGTTGCCACCGAGTCTGCCTATGGTTGGCTACACCTTC
TRBJ2-1,TRBD2,TRBV9,few,CASSVASGPTHNEQFF,TGTGCCAGCAGCGTAGCTAGCGGGCCTACTCACAATGAGCAGTTCTTC
TRBJ2-7,TRBD2,TRBV6-5,once,CASSSGGHSYEQYF,TGTGCCAGCAGTAGCGGGGGCCACTCCTACGAGCAGTACTTC
TRBJ2-3,.,TRBV7-3,.,CASSLRTADTQYF,TGTGCCAGCAGCTTGCGCACGGCAGATACGCAGTATTTT
TRBJ1-1,.,TRBV11-2,.,CASTLRGFGTEAFF,TGTGCCAGCACCCTAAGGGGATTCGGCACTGAAGCTTTCTTT
TRBJ2-3,.,TRBV9,once,CASSLMDSRVDTQYF,TGTGCCAGCAGCCTCATGGACAGTCGAGTAGATACGCAGTATTTT
TRBJ2-3,.,TRBV19,.,CASRPEVRNTDTQYF,TGTGCCAGTAGACCCGAGGTCCGGAACACAGATACGCAGTATTTT
TRBJ1-1,.,TRBV6-1,.,CASSEYRGGFF,TGTGCCAGCAGTGAATATCGCGGGGGTTTCTTT
TRBJ1-2,.,TRBV27,.,CASSLGGVSNYGYTF,TGTGCCAGCAGTTTGGGGGGAGTGAGTAACTATGGCTACACCTTC
TRBJ1-4,TRBD1,TRBV18,.,CASSAGTGDEKLFF,TGTGCCAGCTCGGCCGGGACAGGGGATGAAAAACTGTTTTTT
TRBJ2-7,.,TRBV30,.,CAWSGQGIAYEQYF,TGTGCCTGGAGTGGGCAGGGGATTGCCTACGAGCAGTACTTC
TRBJ1-1,.,TRBV29-1,.,CSVDTGNTEAFF,TGCAGCGTGGACACAGGGAACACTGAAGCTTTCTTT
TRBJ1-1,.,TRBV6-5,.,CASRGQGRSAEAFF,TGTGCCAGCAGGGGGCAGGGTAGGAGCGCTGAAGCTTTCTTT
TRBJ1-2,.,TRBV28,.,CASKERGFNYGYTF,TGTGCCTCCAAAGAGCGGGGCTTTAACTATGGCTACACCTTC
TRBJ1-1,TRBD1,TRBV12-5,once,CASGNPGTGATEAFF,TGTGCTAGTGGGAATCCCGGGACAGGGGCCACTGAAGCTTTCTTT
TRBJ2-1,TRBD1,TRBV5-5,.,CASSLEGAFYNEQFF,TGTGCCAGCAGCTTGGAGGGGGCTTTTTACAATGAGCAGTTCTTC
TRBJ2-1,.,TRBV5-4,.,CASSPQGGYNEQFF,TGTGCCAGCAGCCCCCAGGGGGGCTACAATGAGCAGTTCTTC
TRBJ2-5,.,TRBV19,.,CASSGGWIEETQYF,TGTGCCAGTAGCGGCGGTTGGATTGAAGAGACCCAGTACTTC
TRBJ1-4,TRBD1,TRBV30,.,CAWRTTGGGEKLFF,TGTGCCTGGAGAACGACAGGGGGCGGTGAAAAACTGTTTTTT
TRBJ1-1,TRBD1,TRBV5-1,.,CASSQGQRNTEAFF,TGCGCCAGCAGCCAGGGACAGAGGAACACTGAAGCTTTCTTT
TRBJ1-5,.,TRBV28,.,CASRAWEINQPQHF,TGTGCCAGCAGGGCCTGGGAGATCAATCAGCCCCAGCATTTT
TRBJ2-3,.,TRBV5-8,.,CASSQGFAGMDTQYF,TGTGCCAGCAGCCAGGGCTTCGCAGGGATGGATACGCAGTATTTT
TRBJ2-3,.,TRBV2,.,CASSFTGTDTQYF,TGTGCCAGCAGCTTCACAGGGACAGATACGCAGTATTTT
TRBJ1-3,.,TRBV7-2,.,CASSSDSSGNTIYF,TGTGCCAGCAGCTCGGACAGCTCTGGAAACACCATATATTTT
TRBJ2-3,.,TRBV19,.,CASSIHPRGTDTQYF,TGTGCCAGTAGTATCCATCCGAGGGGCACAGATACGCAGTATTTT
TRBJ2-7,TRBD1,TRBV6-5,.,CASRLGQQTYEQYF,TGTGCCAGTAGGTTGGGACAGCAGACCTACGAGCAGTACTTC
TRBJ2-1,TRBD1,TRBV27,.,CASSLLGQGYNEQFF,TGTGCCAGCAGTTTACTGGGACAGGGGTACAATGAGCAGTTCTTC
TRBJ2-7,.,TRBV23-1,.,CASSQSRAPSYEQYF,TGCGCCAGCAGTCAATCGAGGGCCCCTTCCTACGAGCAGTACTTC